Below are 10 T cell receptor beta chains sequenced from a single sample in a study of prognosis after radiotherapy for stage I lung cancer. Two-round multiplex PCR on genomic DNA was the method by which TCR beta CDR3 was amplified. First-round PCR amplification was performed with primers specific to each TRBV and TRBJ gene. TCRdb re-called the multiplex PCR reads through MiXCR, storing one row per CDR3 protein. Of more than 15,000 distinct CDR3 sequences listed, 50% to 60% are singletons. Here the sequenced sample was PBMCs, taken before or after stereotactic body radiation therapy (not recorded which). Receptors originate from a donor aged 50 or older with non-small cell lung cancer.

The CDR3 region has the DNA TGTGCCAGCAGTGCTGGTACAGGGTTTGGAGGACATGGCTACACCTTC. This translates into CASSAGTGFGGHGYTF. The V call is TRBV6-1, the J call TRBJ1-2, with D possibly being TRBD1 (6 bases). This CDR3 region has 16 residues. From germline, CDR1 is MNHNS and CDR2 SASEGT. V was cut by 4 bases and J by 6 bases, with 21 bases left in between.

This clonotype was seen more than once but under ten times. It is likely a read error: a sequence one base away is far more abundant. V is TRBV6-2 or TRBV6-3 and J is TRBJ2-1; D uncertain. The CDR3 loop spans 10 amino acids. V lost 9 bases and J lost 16, with 16 bases in between. Germline V lookup: CDR1 MNHEY, CDR2 SVGEGT. CDR3 DNA: TGTGCCAGAAGTCGTGCGCCCCTCTTCTTC. Its translation is CARSRAPLFF.

This clonotype showed up many times. The chain links TRBV3-1 to TRBJ2-5; D might be TRBD1 (6 bases). Germline V gene sequence: CDR1 LGHDT, CDR2 YNNKEL (reference sequence). The CDR3 runs 14 residues. V was shortened by 5 bases and J by 2 bases, with 12 bases between the two germline ends. CDR3 sequence (DNA): TGTGCCAGCAGCGTCCGAGGGGGACAAGAGACCCAGTACTTC. Residues: CASSVRGGQETQYF.

To note about this clonotype: Germline is not matched at one junction end, which may reflect a read error. The gene calls are TRBV15 and TRBJ2-6, with TRBD2 identical over 10 bases. The CDR3 has 13 amino acids. Germline lookup yields CDR1 LNHNV and CDR2 YYDKDF (reference sequence). As DNA, the CDR3 is TGTGCCACCGGTAGCCTAGCGGGAGAGGAGCAGTGTTTC. Protein product: CATGSLAGEEQCF.

In this sample, this clonotype turned up many times. This chain uses TRBV15 with TRBJ2-3, with D perhaps TRBD2 (5 bases). The V end was cut by 5 bases, the J end by 6 bases, with 9 bases between. Germline V lookup: CDR1 LNHNV, CDR2 YYDKDF (reference sequence). The CDR3 runs to 12 residues. CDR3 DNA: TGTGCCACCAGCCCCCGCGGGGATACGCAGTATTTT. Amino acids: CATSPRGDTQYF. Combining the CDR3 with reference TRBV15 and TRBJ2-3 gives the whole variable domain DAMVIQNPRYQVTQFGKPVTLSCSQTLNHNVMYWYQQKSSQAPKLLFHYYDKDFNNEADTPDNFQSRRPNTSFCFLDIRSPGLGDTAMYLCATSPRGDTQYFGPGTRLTVL.

As for this clonotype: The junction does not match germline at one end; this may be a read error. The chain joins TRBV9 to TRBJ1-2; D perhaps matches TRBD1 (5 bases). Looked up from germline, CDR1 is SGDLS and CDR2 is YYNGEE. The CDR3 is 15 amino acids. The CDR3 DNA reads TGTGCCAGCAGAGTAGGAAGGGGTCCCTCGTATGGCTACACCTTC. It is translated as CASRVGRGPSYGYTF.

Concerning this clonotype itself: Germline is not matched at one junction end, which may reflect a read error. The genes are TRBV5-6 and TRBJ1-5, with unresolved D. This CDR3 has 15 residues. Looked up from germline, CDR1 is SGHDT and CDR2 is YYEEEE. The CDR3 here is CASILRVTSNHPQHF. CDR3 nucleotides: TGTGCCAGCATCTTGAGGGTCACGAGCAATCATCCCCAGCATTTT.

The genes are TRBV28 and TRBJ2-2; D not resolved. The CDR3 consists of 16 residues. V gave up 6 bases and J gave up 0 bases, with 14 bases separating them. Germline V gives CDR1 MDHEN, CDR2 SYDVKM. CDR3 nucleotide sequence: TGTGCCAGCAGCCTCAGCAGGAGTGCGAACACCGGGGAGCTGTTTTTT. The encoded protein is CASSLSRSANTGELFF. The whole variable domain, remainder taken from reference TRBV28 and TRBJ2-2, is DVKVTQSSRYLVKRTGEKVFLECVQDMDHENMFWYRQDPGLGLRLIYFSYDVKMKEKGDIPEGYSVSREKKERFSLILESASTNQTSMYLCASSLSRSANTGELFFGEGSRLTVL.

V gene TRBV6-9 combines with J gene TRBJ2-7, with 11 nucleotides matching TRBD2. The CDR3 runs 20 residues. V lost 4 bases and J lost 0; bases outside the gene matches: 17. Germline CDR1 is MNHGY and CDR2 is SVAAGI. The CDR3 reads CASSFHSFGTSGGNSYEQYF. Written as DNA, the CDR3 is TGTGCCAGCAGTTTTCACTCCTTCGGTACTAGCGGGGGTAACTCCTACGAGCAGTACTTC.

At least ten counts were recorded for this clonotype. This chain links TRBV12-5 with TRBJ2-2; D gene uncertain. V dropped 1 base and J dropped 5 bases, with 17 bases sitting between them. This CDR3 is 17 amino acids long. Germline lookup yields CDR1 LGHNT and CDR2 FRNRAP. CDR3 DNA: TGTGCTAGTGGTTTGGGGCAGACCCAAATTGGGACCGGGGAGCTGTTTTTT. It encodes CASGLGQTQIGTGELFF.